The rows below give T cell receptor beta chains drawn from one sample of a study of blood T cell repertoires in COVID-19. Here immunoSEQ multiplex PCR was the method, and the copy in TCRdb shows in-frame clones only, minus some. The sample lists about 670,000 clones, 85% to 90% occurring once. Sequenced sample: peripheral blood. These TCRs come from a woman younger than 30 with acute or convalescent COVID-19. Each CDR3 is given with its conserved first and last residue. The D gene is left open where the match is weak. Rows may omit the clone size; those that give it use once, few, many or a size class.

J | size | D | V | DNA | CDR3
TRBJ2-5 | NA | TRBD1 | TRBV12-5 | TGTGCTAGTGGTTTTGGACAGGGTCTGATCGGAGAGACCCAGTACTTC | CASGFGQGLIGETQYF
TRBJ2-3 | NA | NA | TRBV7-3 | TGTGCCAGCAGCTTAAGCCAGACAGATACGCAGTATTTT | CASSLSQTDTQYF
TRBJ1-1 | NA | NA | TRBV5-4 | NA | CATQGNSGPALTEAFF
TRBJ2-2 | NA | NA | TRBV19 | TGTGCCAGTAGTGCGTACAGAAACACCGGGGAGCTGTTTTTT | CASSAYRNTGELFF
TRBJ2-7 | NA | NA | TRBV29-1 | TGCAGCGTTGCTTCAGGGGACTACGAGCAGTACTTC | CSVASGDYEQYF
TRBJ1-2 | once | TRBD1 | TRBV30 | TGTGCCTGGAGCGCAATGGACAGGGACTGTGGCTACACCTTC | CAWSAMDRDCGYTF
TRBJ2-7 | NA | TRBD1 | TRBV19 | TGTGCCAGTAGTATAGATCTTGGACAGGGGGCCAACGAGCAGTACTTC | CASSIDLGQGANEQYF
TRBJ2-2 | NA | NA | TRBV11-2 | TGTGCCAGCAGCTTAGTAGAGGTCCCGAGGACCGGGGAGCTGTTTTTT | CASSLVEVPRTGELFF
TRBJ2-3 | NA | NA | TRBV2 | TGTGCCAGCAGTGATTTGGGGCAGGGGTTTTCAGATACGCAGTATTTT | CASSDLGQGFSDTQYF
TRBJ1-4 | NA | NA | TRBV7-3 | TGTGCCAGCAGCCAACCCCTCTCGGTTCCTAATGAAAAACTGTTTTTT | CASSQPLSVPNEKLFF
TRBJ1-6 | NA | NA | TRBV6-5 | TGTGCCAGCAGACCCCCGGAGGGGACCAATTCACCCCTCCACTTT | CASRPPEGTNSPLHF
TRBJ2-7 | NA | TRBD1 | TRBV5-1 | TGCGCCAGCAGCCCCGGTGGACAGGGGTCTCGGGAGCAGTACTTC | CASSPGGQGSREQYF
TRBJ2-2 | NA | TRBD1 | TRBV7-9 | TGTGCCAGCAGCCCACGCCGGGACAGGGAGATGATCGGGGAGCTGTTTTTT | CASSPRRDREMIGELFF
TRBJ1-6 | NA | NA | TRBV5-4 | TGTGCCAGCAGCCCCGAAACTCATAATTCACCCCTCCACTTT | CASSPETHNSPLHF
TRBJ1-1 | few | NA | TRBV28 | TGTGCCAGCAGTTCCATGACAGTTTCCCGTAAAAACACTGAAGCTTTCTTT | CASSSMTVSRKNTEAFF
TRBJ2-5 | once | TRBD2 | TRBV7-7 | TGTGCCAGCAGCTTATATACGGGAGGGGTAGAGACCCAGTACTTC | CASSLYTGGVETQYF
TRBJ2-1 | NA | NA | TRBV7-9 | TGTGCCAGCAGCCCAACGACAGCCAAAAGCTACAATGAGCAGTTCTTC | CASSPTTAKSYNEQFF
TRBJ1-1 | few | NA | TRBV5-1 | TGCGCCAGCAGCTTATATACAGGACCGAACACTGAAGCTTTCTTT | CASSLYTGPNTEAFF
TRBJ1-4 | NA | NA | TRBV18 | TGTGCCAGCTCATCTGGACAGTCGGGCGGTGAAAAACTGTTTTTT | CASSSGQSGGEKLFF
TRBJ2-1 | NA | NA | TRBV28 | TGTGCCAGCACCCTACAGGGATCCTACAATGAGCAGTTCTTC | CASTLQGSYNEQFF
TRBJ1-5 | NA | NA | TRBV5-8 | TGTGCCAGCAGCTTCCGGGGTGGTCAGCCCCAGCATTTT | CASSFRGGQPQHF
TRBJ2-2 | NA | TRBD2 | TRBV19 | TGTGCCAGTAGTGCGGGGGGGCCGATGGCCGGGGAGCTGTTTTTT | CASSAGGPMAGELFF
TRBJ2-7 | NA | NA | TRBV2 | TGTGCCAGCAGCCAAGACAACTACGAGCAGTACTTC | CASSQDNYEQYF
TRBJ1-5 | NA | TRBD1 | TRBV7-8 | TGTGCCAGCAGCTCACGCCGGGACAGGGTGAATCAGCCCCAGCATTTT | CASSSRRDRVNQPQHF
TRBJ1-1 | NA | TRBD1 | TRBV30 | TGTGCCTGGCGGCAGGGGGCTGCAAGTCATTCCGTGTCCACTGAAGCTTTCTTT | CAWRQGAASHSVSTEAFF
TRBJ2-7 | NA | NA | TRBV7-3 | TGTGCCAGCAGCGTACAGGGTCCCCGTTACGAGCAGTACTTC | CASSVQGPRYEQYF
TRBJ2-3 | NA | TRBD1 | TRBV5-8 | TGTGCCAGCAGCGGACGGACAGGGCCTAGCACAGATACGCAGTATTTT | CASSGRTGPSTDTQYF
TRBJ2-7 | NA | TRBD1 | TRBV30 | TGTGCCTGGAATACCGGGACAGGGAAGCCCGAGCAGTACTTC | CAWNTGTGKPEQYF
TRBJ1-3 | once | TRBD1 | TRBV5-1 | TGCGCCAGCAGCTTGACAGGGGGAGGTTCTGGAAACACCATATATTTT | CASSLTGGGSGNTIYF
TRBJ1-5 | NA | NA | TRBV2 | TGTGCCAGCAGTGAACCCCCTACCAATCAGCCCCAGCATTTT | CASSEPPTNQPQHF
TRBJ1-2 | NA | NA | TRBV2 | TGTGCCAGCAGTGAATCCCGCTATGGCTACACCTTC | CASSESRYGYTF
TRBJ1-2 | NA | TRBD1 | TRBV30 | TGTGCCTGGAGCCGGACAGGGGCTAACTATGGCTACACCTTC | CAWSRTGANYGYTF
TRBJ2-7 | NA | TRBD2 | TRBV6-5 | TGTGCCAGCAGCCTGACGGGGGGATCCTACGAGCAGTACTTC | CASSLTGGSYEQYF
TRBJ1-2 | NA | TRBD1 | TRBV2 | TGTGCCAGCAGTGAGGAGGGGGCCCCATATGGCTACACCTTC | CASSEEGAPYGYTF
TRBJ2-5 | NA | NA | TRBV24-1 | TGTGCCACCAGTGATAATAGGGGGAAGCAAAAGACCCAGTACTTC | CATSDNRGKQKTQYF
TRBJ1-2 | NA | NA | TRBV29-1 | TGCAGCGTTGAAGTCGGGACAACGTTTTACACCTTC | CSVEVGTTFYTF
TRBJ2-2 | NA | NA | TRBV9 | TGTGCCAGCAGCGGCGCTCAGGGGATGAACACCGGGGAGCTGTTTTTT | CASSGAQGMNTGELFF
TRBJ1-5 | NA | TRBD1 | TRBV6-5 | TGTGCCAGCATAGGGACAGGGAATCAGCCCCAGCATTTT | CASIGTGNQPQHF
TRBJ1-5 | NA | NA | TRBV12-5 | TGTGCTAGTGGGTCCCAGGATAGCAATCAGCCCCAGCATTTT | CASGSQDSNQPQHF
TRBJ2-7 | NA | TRBD2 | TRBV10-3 | TGTGCCATCAGTAACATTCTAGCGGGGTATCGACTCGAGCAGTACTTC | CAISNILAGYRLEQYF
TRBJ2-7 | NA | NA | TRBV18 | TGTGCCAGCTCACCCGGAGGCGGGGAGTACGAGCAGTACTTC | CASSPGGGEYEQYF
TRBJ1-2 | few | NA | TRBV4-3 | TGCGCCAGCAGCCCAACGTCCAGGGCACCTGGCTACACCTTC | CASSPTSRAPGYTF
TRBJ1-1 | NA | NA | TRBV27 | TGTGCCGTCCGCCGGGGGGGCTTCACTGAAGCTTTCTTT | CAVRRGGFTEAFF
TRBJ1-5 | NA | NA | TRBV19 | TGTGCCAGTAGTTGGCAGGAAGATCAGCCCCAGCATTTT | CASSWQEDQPQHF
TRBJ2-7 | NA | NA | TRBV10-3 | TGTGCCATCAGTGGAAGTTTGGACAGTGAATCCTACGAGCAGTACTTC | CAISGSLDSESYEQYF
TRBJ1-2 | NA | NA | TRBV9 | TGTGCCAGCAGCGCCCTAGTTCATGGCTATGGCTACACCTTC | CASSALVHGYGYTF
TRBJ2-1 | NA | NA | TRBV19 | TGTGCCAGTAGCGAAGGGGACTCGTCACCTTATAGTGAGCAGTTCTTC | CASSEGDSSPYSEQFF
TRBJ1-6 | few | NA | TRBV6-1 | TGTGCCAGCAGTGAACTAGGGGTATGGCGGTCACCCCTCCACTTT | CASSELGVWRSPLHF
TRBJ2-7 | NA | TRBD1 | TRBV10-3 | TGTGCCATATCGGGACAGGGTGAATACGAGCAGTACTTC | CAISGQGEYEQYF
TRBJ2-2 | NA | NA | TRBV18 | TGTGCCAGCTCACCAATAACGAACACCGGGGAGCTGTTTTTT | CASSPITNTGELFF